What follows are 11 T cell receptor beta chains derived from one specimen sequenced in a study of radiotherapy plus CTLA-4 blockade in lung cancer. The protocol was immunoSEQ multiplex PCR, while the TCRdb copy is restricted to in-frame clones and leaves out a portion. The table has about 66,000 clones, roughly four fifths seen once; the top ten hold about 4%. The sequenced sample was peripheral blood, obtained from a patient treated with radiotherapy plus ipilimumab. The receptor set was obtained from a human donor with non-small cell lung cancer who had a partial response to radiotherapy plus ipilimumab.

The V and J genes are TRBV4-1 and TRBJ2-7; D is ambiguous. The V gene lost 4 bases and the J gene lost 0 bases, with 13 bases spanning the gap. The CDR3 is 15 residues long. The germline V gene has CDR1 MGHRA and CDR2 YSYEKL. The CDR3 sequence is CASSPSATSSYEQYF. CDR3 bases: TGCGCCAGCAGCCCCAGCGCGACCAGCTCCTACGAGCAGTACTTC.

V usage is TRBV10-1 and J usage is TRBJ2-7, with 11 bases matching TRBD1. The V gene's germline CDR1 is WNHNN and CDR2 SYGVQD (reference sequence). V was pared by 6 bases and J by 3 bases, with 7 bases of the junction left unmatched. The CDR3 extends over 15 amino acids. The DNA of the CDR3 is TGCGCCAGCAGCCAACCCGGGACAGGGGGCTACGAGCAGTACTTC. Amino acids: CASSQPGTGGYEQYF.

With regard to this clone: At the DNA level, this CDR3 is encoded by other sequences in the same sample as well. The chain's CDR3 is CASTLTGREGGYTF. The DNA for the CDR3 is TGTGCCAGCACCCTGACAGGACGGGAGGGTGGCTACACCTTC. The rearrangement joins TRBV6-1 to TRBJ1-2, with D perhaps matching TRBD1 (6 bases). CDR1 and CDR2 (germline): MNHNS, SASEGT. V lost 7 bases and J lost 7, with 19 bases in between. The CDR3 is 14 residues long.

The chain couples TRBV30 to TRBJ2-5; 10 bases line up with TRBD1. J lost 6 bases, V lost 0 bases, and 16 bases had no gene match. Germline CDR1 is GTSNPN and CDR2 is SVGIG (reference sequence). This CDR3 is 18 amino acids long. This CDR3 is CAWSVLVMGGQGMKTQYF. CDR3 coding DNA: TGTGCCTGGAGTGTACTTGTAATGGGGGGACAGGGGATGAAGACCCAGTACTTC.

V gene TRBV18 combines with J gene TRBJ2-7, with 13 bases matching TRBD2. With V trimmed by 3 bases and J by 5 bases, 7 bases remained unmatched. Germline lookup yields CDR1 KGHSH and CDR2 LQKENI. This CDR3 contains 16 residues. The CDR3 protein is CASSPPGLAGAHEQYF. The CDR3 region has the DNA TGTGCCAGCTCACCCCCTGGACTAGCGGGAGCCCACGAGCAGTACTTC.

The genes are TRBV2 and TRBJ2-3; 10 nucleotides match TRBD2. V lost 2 bases and J lost 4; bases outside the gene matches: 3. The germline gives CDR1 SNHLY, CDR2 FYNNEI. The CDR3 loop spans 15 amino acids. CDR3 DNA: TGTGCCAGCAGTGAACGGCTAGCGGGAGCAGATACGCAGTATTTT. This sequence encodes CASSERLAGADTQYF.

The table lists this clone with a count of one. CDR3 loop: CASSPVGNSGRPRDTQYF. DNA of the CDR3: TGTGCCAGCAGCCCCGTCGGGAATAGCGGGCGCCCTCGAGATACGCAGTATTTT. This chain joins TRBV7-8 and TRBJ2-3, with TRBD2 matching 7 bases. Germline V gene lookup returns CDR1 SGHVS and CDR2 FQNEAQ. This CDR3 comprises 18 residues. The J segment lost 5 bases and the V segment lost 5 bases, leaving 19 bases of the junction unmatched. Looking up the rest from reference TRBV7-8 and TRBJ2-3 gives the full variable domain: GAGVSQSPRYKVAKRGQDVALRCDPISGHVSLFWYQQALGQGPEFLTYFQNEAQLDKSGLPSDRFFAERPEGSVSTLKIQRTQQEDSAVYLCASSPVGNSGRPRDTQYFGPGTRLTVL.

This chain joins TRBV13 and TRBJ2-7; possible D gene TRBD1, 6 bases. CDR3 length: 14 residues. Trimming stripped 5 bases from V and 3 bases from J, with 14 bases between. From germline, CDR1 is PRHDT and CDR2 FYEKMQ (reference sequence). This chain's CDR3 is CASSLDMTGYEQYF. Here the CDR3 DNA reads TGTGCCAGCAGCCTTGATATGACAGGCTACGAGCAGTACTTC.

The chain links TRBV30 to TRBJ2-5, with TRBD2 matching 7 bases. With 2 bases clipped from V and 4 bases from J, the junction kept 4 bases outside the gene matches. The CDR3 extends over 13 amino acids. CDR1 GTSNPN and CDR2 SVGIG come from the germline V gene (reference sequence). Here the CDR3 DNA reads TGTGCCTGGAGTTGGGGGGGGTCAGAGACCCAGTACTTC. Translation: CAWSWGGSETQYF. The full variable domain, completed using reference TRBV30 and TRBJ2-5, is SQTIHQWPATLVQPVGSPLSLECTVEGTSNPNLYWYRQAAGRGLQLLFYSVGIGQISSEVPQNLSASRPQDRQFILSSKKLLLSDSGFYLCAWSWGGSETQYFGPGTRLLVL.

The chain joins TRBV7-3 to TRBJ2-7; 9 bases fit TRBD2. This CDR3 has 14 amino acids. V was clipped by 5 bases and J by 3 bases; unmatched bases: 5. Per the germline V gene, CDR1 is SGHTA and CDR2 is FQGTGA. The CDR3 nucleotides read TGTGCCAGCAGCCCTGGACTAGCGCGCTACGAGCAGTACTTC. This gives the protein CASSPGLARYEQYF.

The genes are TRBV7-9 and TRBJ2-1; tentatively, D is TRBD1 (6 bases). Germline loops: CDR1 SEHNR, CDR2 FQNEAQ (reference sequence). V was pared by 5 bases and J by 7 bases, with 18 bases between. This CDR3 region has 15 residues. As DNA, the CDR3 is TGTGCCAGCAGCACCCGGACAGTTCCAGTAAATGAGCAGTTCTTC. Amino acids: CASSTRTVPVNEQFF.